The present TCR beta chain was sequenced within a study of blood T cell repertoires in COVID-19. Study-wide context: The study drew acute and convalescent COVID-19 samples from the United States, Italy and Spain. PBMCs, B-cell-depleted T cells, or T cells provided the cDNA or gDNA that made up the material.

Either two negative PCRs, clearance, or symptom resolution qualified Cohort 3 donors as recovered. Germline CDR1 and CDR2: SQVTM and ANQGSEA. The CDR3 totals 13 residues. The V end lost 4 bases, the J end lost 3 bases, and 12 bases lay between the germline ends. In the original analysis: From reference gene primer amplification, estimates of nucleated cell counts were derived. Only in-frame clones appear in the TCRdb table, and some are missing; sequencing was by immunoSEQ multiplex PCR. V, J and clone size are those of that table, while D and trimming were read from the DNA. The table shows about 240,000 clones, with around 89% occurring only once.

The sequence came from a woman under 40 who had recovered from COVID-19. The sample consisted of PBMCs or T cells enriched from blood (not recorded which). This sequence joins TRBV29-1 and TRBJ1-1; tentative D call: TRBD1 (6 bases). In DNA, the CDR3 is TGCAGCGTTGCGGACAGCTACTACACTGAAGCTTTCTTT. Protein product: CSVADSYYTEAFF. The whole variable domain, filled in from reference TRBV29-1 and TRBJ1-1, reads SAVISQKPSRDICQRGTSLTIQCQVDSQVTMMFWYRQQPGQSLTLIATANQGSEATYESGFVIDKFPISRPNLTFSTLTVSNMSPEDSSIYLCSVADSYYTEAFFGQGTRLTVV.